Following are 2 T cell receptor beta chains from one sample sequenced in a study of Ad26.COV2.S vaccination and SARS-CoV-2 variants. As to treatment: roughly 19 received Ad26.COV2.S at low or high dose, single or two shots; about 5 received placebo; per-sample allocation not given. The study sampled participants on day 63 after the first vaccine or placebo injection. Sequencing was performed with immunoSEQ multiplex PCR; in TCRdb, only in-frame clones are kept and a portion is missing. This sample has roughly 680,000 clones, with approximately 88% found just once. Here the sequenced sample was peripheral blood, taken in a trial of Ad26.COV2.S vaccine versus placebo. These receptors were collected from a person aged 18-65 years who received the Ad26.COV2.S COVID-19 vaccine or a placebo.

CDR3 DNA: TGCAGCGTTTCTCGGGGCAGGGACACTGAAGCTTTCTTT. This sequence encodes CSVSRGRDTEAFF. The chain joins TRBV29-1 to TRBJ1-1; D may be TRBD1 (5 bases). Germline-derived CDR1 and CDR2 are SQVTM and ANQGSEA. The CDR3 contains 13 residues. V was trimmed by 5 bases and J by 3 bases, leaving 13 bases between them.

The chain couples TRBV2 to TRBJ2-5; D gene ambiguous. Between the trimmed V and J ends, which lost 8 bases and 1 base, there was a span of 5 bases. The CDR3 length is 11 residues. Germline values: CDR1 SNHLY, CDR2 FYNNEI. CDR3 coding DNA: TGTGCCAGCGAGGCCCAAGAGACCCAGTACTTC. Its translation is CASEAQETQYF.